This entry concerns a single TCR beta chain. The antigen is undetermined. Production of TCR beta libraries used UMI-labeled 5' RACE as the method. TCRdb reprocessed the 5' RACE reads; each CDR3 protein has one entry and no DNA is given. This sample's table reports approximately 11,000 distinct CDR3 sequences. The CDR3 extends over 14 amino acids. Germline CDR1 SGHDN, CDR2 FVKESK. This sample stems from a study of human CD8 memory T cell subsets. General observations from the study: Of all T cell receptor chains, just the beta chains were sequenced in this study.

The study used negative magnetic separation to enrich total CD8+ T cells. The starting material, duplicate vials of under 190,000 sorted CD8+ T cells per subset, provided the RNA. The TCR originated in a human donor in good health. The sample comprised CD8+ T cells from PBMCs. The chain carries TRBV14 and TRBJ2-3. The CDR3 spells CASSQVQKLDTQYF. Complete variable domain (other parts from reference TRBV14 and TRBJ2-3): EAGVTQFPSHSVIEKGQTVTLRCDPISGHDNLYWYRRVMGKEIKFLLHFVKESKQDESGMPNNRFLAERTGGTYSTLKVQPAELEDSGVYFCASSQVQKLDTQYFGPGTRLTVL.